What follows describes a single TCR beta chain. No antigen is known for it. These data belong to a study of cytomegalovirus exposure and HLA in healthy donors. Study in general: A prior study identified 117 million unique TCR beta sequences from roughly 170 million T cells. Drawn from HLA-typed donors, roughly 87 million unique TCRs were held in an early data release. Notes on the study in general: Presence/absence analyses treated sequencing depth as roughly uniform across donors. Common viral pathogens (according to a later analysis) appeared linked to several of the most significant clusters.

With V trimmed by 4 bases and J by 7 bases, 5 bases remained unmatched. The CDR3 contains 13 residues. The germline CDR1 and CDR2 sequences are SGDLS and YYNGEE. In the PCR, 60 Vbeta and 13 Jbeta primers were used. Sequenced by immunoSEQ multiplex PCR; TCRdb stores in-frame clones only, minus some. The sample shows approximately 140,000 clones, about three quarters of them seen only once. This chain joins TRBV9 and TRBJ2-1; the match to TRBD2 covers 7 bases. The TCR sequence derives from a man aged 35 to 55 in good health and CMV-seronegative. The sequenced material came from PBMCs. In nucleotides, the CDR3 is TGTGCCAGCAGCCTTTCCGGGGGGAATGAGCAGTTCTTC. Protein product: CASSLSGGNEQFF.